The rows below give T cell receptor beta chains drawn from one sample of a study of blood T cell repertoires in COVID-19. The assay was immunoSEQ multiplex PCR, and TCRdb's table has in-frame clones only and misses some. This table holds about 140,000 clones, approximately 85% found once. Sequenced material: peripheral blood. The receptors come from an elderly woman with acute or convalescent COVID-19. Each CDR3 is given with its conserved first and last residue. The D gene is left open where the match is weak. Clone size, where shown, is once, few, many, or a class for clones that have expanded.

cdr3_nt cdr3_aa cdr3_length clone_size d_call j_call v_call
TGTGCCAGCAGTTCTAGAGGAACCTACACCTTC CASSSRGTYTF 11 once NA TRBJ1-2 TRBV5-4
TGTGCCACCAGTGTGCGAGTCCGAGGAGGGAGGAATCAGCCCCAGCATTTT CATSVRVRGGRNQPQHF 17 NA NA TRBJ1-5 TRBV24-1
TGTGCCAGCAGCCTTTGTGAGGGGGCGTCTGGGGAGCGTATCTACGAGCAGTACTTC CASSLCEGASGERIYEQYF 19 NA TRBD1 TRBJ2-7 TRBV9
TGTGCCAGCAGTCGAGGGAGCTTCCAAACCAAGAGCTCCTACGAGCAGTACTTC CASSRGSFQTKSSYEQYF 18 once NA TRBJ2-7 TRBV6-6
TGTGCCAGCAGCTTAGTGCGGCGGGGGCGGGGCGGGGAGCTGTTTTTT CASSLVRRGRGGELFF 16 NA NA TRBJ2-2 TRBV7-8
TGCAGCGTATTGGGTAGCGGGAGGACCGGGGAGCTGTTTTTT CSVLGSGRTGELFF 14 NA TRBD2 TRBJ2-2 TRBV29-1
TGTGCCAGTAGGAACTTCCGGGACAGGGGTAACACCGGGGAGCTGTTTTTT CASRNFRDRGNTGELFF 17 NA TRBD1 TRBJ2-2 TRBV19
TGTGCCAGCTCACCCTCGGACTCCCAAGAGACCCAGTACTTC CASSPSDSQETQYF 14 NA NA TRBJ2-5 TRBV18
TGCGCCAGCAGTGAGAGGCGGAGCGCTAACTATGGCTACACCTTC CASSERRSANYGYTF 15 NA NA TRBJ1-2 TRBV10-2
TGTGCCATCAGTGACCCTAGCCCCAAAAACATTCAGTACTTC CAISDPSPKNIQYF 14 NA NA TRBJ2-4 TRBV10-3
TGCGCCAGCAGCCCGGTTTCGGGGAAGGATACGCAGTATTTT CASSPVSGKDTQYF 14 once NA TRBJ2-3 TRBV5-1
TGCGCCAGCAGCTTGCAGGACAGTGTCACTGAAGCTTTCTTT CASSLQDSVTEAFF 14 few NA TRBJ1-1 TRBV5-1
TGTGCCAGCAGCGAAGGGGGGGGGACACCAATCCAAGAGACCCAGTACTTC CASSEGGGTPIQETQYF 17 NA NA TRBJ2-5 TRBV2
TGTGCCAGCAGCTTAGAGAGAGATACGCAGTATTTT CASSLERDTQYF 12 NA NA TRBJ2-3 TRBV7-2
TGCAGCCCACACGGGGGGGTAATGTTCTTC CSPHGGVMFF 10 NA TRBD2 TRBJ2-1 TRBV29-1
TGTGCCAGCAGTTCCCGATACACCGGGACTAGCTTATACGAGCAGTACTTC CASSSRYTGTSLYEQYF 17 NA TRBD2 TRBJ2-7 TRBV28
TGTGCCAGCAGCTTAGCCTTGGGACAGAGCATCGGGGTGGATGAAAAACTGTTTTTT CASSLALGQSIGVDEKLFF 19 NA TRBD1 TRBJ1-4 TRBV11-2
TGTGCCAGCAGTTTGGGAGACACCGTCTCCTACGAGCAGTACTTC CASSLGDTVSYEQYF 15 NA NA TRBJ2-7 TRBV28
TGTGCCAGCAGCCAAACAGGGAACGAAGCTTTCTTT CASSQTGNEAFF 12 once NA TRBJ1-1 TRBV2
TGTGCCAGCAGCTTAAGGGGGGACAGGGAGTTGAACACTGAAGCTTTCTTT CASSLRGDRELNTEAFF 17 NA TRBD1 TRBJ1-1 TRBV7-6
TGCGCCAGCAGTCGGACAGGGGGCAATCAGCCCCAGCATTTT CASSRTGGNQPQHF 14 NA TRBD1 TRBJ1-5 TRBV10-2
TGTGCCAGCAGTTCCAGGGGAGGGGGAATCGACTATGGCTACACCTTC CASSSRGGGIDYGYTF 16 NA NA TRBJ1-2 TRBV6-5
TGTGCCAGCAGCCCCGCCCCTGGACTACTTTACGAGCAGTACTTC CASSPAPGLLYEQYF 15 once NA TRBJ2-7 TRBV9
TGCCCTATGGGACAGGGTTCCCATGAGCAGTTCTTC CPMGQGSHEQFF 12 NA TRBD1 TRBJ2-1 TRBV2
TGTGCCAGCGGGACAGCCCTTATCTACGAGCAGTACTTC CASGTALIYEQYF 13 NA TRBD1 TRBJ2-7 TRBV7-8
TGTGCCAGCAGCCAAGATGGTTGGGGGGAAATGCGGTCCACGCAGTATTTT CASSQDGWGEMRSTQYF 17 few NA TRBJ2-3 TRBV4-2
TGTGCCAGCAGCTTAGGGGGAGGGGCGGACACTGAAGCTTTCTTT CASSLGGGADTEAFF 15 NA NA TRBJ1-1 TRBV5-6
TGTGCCAGCAGTCCGCGGAAACTAGCGGGGCGGGAGACCCAGTACTTC CASSPRKLAGRETQYF 16 NA TRBD2 TRBJ2-5 TRBV2
TGTGCCAGTATACGGGGCACTGAAGCTTTCTTT CASIRGTEAFF 11 NA NA TRBJ1-1 TRBV19
TGTGCCAGCAGGGCAGTTGGCACCGGAAACACCATATATTTT CASRAVGTGNTIYF 14 NA NA TRBJ1-3 TRBV7-2
TGTGCCAGCAGCTTATTCCTAGCGGGAGGGGCCAAAAACATTCAGTACTTC CASSLFLAGGAKNIQYF 17 NA TRBD2 TRBJ2-4 TRBV11-2
TGTGCCACCAGTGATTCCTCAGGGGGCCGGGGTGAAAAACTGTTTTTT CATSDSSGGRGEKLFF 16 NA TRBD1 TRBJ1-4 TRBV24-1
TGTGCCAGCAGCCCAACCGGACTAGGTGAGCAGTTCTTC CASSPTGLGEQFF 13 NA TRBD2 TRBJ2-1 TRBV7-8
TGCGCCAGTCGACCGAGGGACAGGGGAGGTGAAAAACTGTTTTTT CASRPRDRGGEKLFF 15 NA TRBD1 TRBJ1-4 TRBV5-1
TGCGCCAGCAGTGTGGACAGGGCGAATACGCAGTATTTT CASSVDRANTQYF 13 NA TRBD1 TRBJ2-3 TRBV10-2
TGTGCCAGCAGTTGGTTGGGGGCCGACCAAGAGACCCAGTACTTC CASSWLGADQETQYF 15 NA NA TRBJ2-5 TRBV28
TGCGCCAGCAGCTCGACGACTAGCGGAGAGACCCAGTACTTC CASSSTTSGETQYF 14 NA TRBD2 TRBJ2-5 TRBV5-1
TGTGCCAGCAGCTTGGCGGCCAGAGGATATAATTCACCCCTCCACTTT CASSLAARGYNSPLHF 16 NA NA TRBJ1-6 TRBV5-4
TGTGCCAGCAGTCCGCCGACAGGGCTCAATCAGCCCCAGCATTTT CASSPPTGLNQPQHF 15 once TRBD1 TRBJ1-5 TRBV28
TGCGCCAGCAGCTTGACGGGGGAGGGCTATGGCTACACCTTC CASSLTGEGYGYTF 14 many NA TRBJ1-2 TRBV5-1
TGCAGTGCTAGTGTAGCGGGAGTCTACGAGCAGTACTTC CSASVAGVYEQYF 13 NA TRBD2 TRBJ2-7 TRBV20-1